The source of this T cell receptor beta chain is a study of Graves' ophthalmopathy and Graves' hyperthyroidism. Study findings and constraints: Most thyroid-expanded clonotypes exceeding 0.001 frequency were also found in blood. It was with about 71% sensitivity and approximately 75% specificity that the model predicted ophthalmopathy progression.

CDR3 regions of TCR beta were amplified from RNA transcripts. The authors performed first-round RT-PCR with HTBI primers and then a second-round multiplex PCR. One entry per CDR3 protein results from TCRdb running MiXCR on the multiplex PCR reads. This table holds over a million distinct CDR3 sequences, approximately 35% found once. Only newly diagnosed hyperthyroidism patients aged 18 to 65, with under 2 months' duration, were enrolled. This clonotype has only a few counts. What it binds is not known. V lost 3 bases to trimming and J lost 5 bases, with 13 bases between them. The CDR3 consists of 14 residues. Looked up from germline, CDR1 is SEHNR and CDR2 is FQNEAQ (reference sequence).

The TCR originated in an adult man with Graves' hyperthyroidism. The chain couples TRBV7-9 to TRBJ1-1; D not resolved. Material: peripheral blood or thyroid tissue (not recorded which). In nucleotides, the CDR3 is TGTGCCAGCAGCTTCACAGACGAGGTGACTGAAGCTTTCTTT. Encoded protein: CASSFTDEVTEAFF.